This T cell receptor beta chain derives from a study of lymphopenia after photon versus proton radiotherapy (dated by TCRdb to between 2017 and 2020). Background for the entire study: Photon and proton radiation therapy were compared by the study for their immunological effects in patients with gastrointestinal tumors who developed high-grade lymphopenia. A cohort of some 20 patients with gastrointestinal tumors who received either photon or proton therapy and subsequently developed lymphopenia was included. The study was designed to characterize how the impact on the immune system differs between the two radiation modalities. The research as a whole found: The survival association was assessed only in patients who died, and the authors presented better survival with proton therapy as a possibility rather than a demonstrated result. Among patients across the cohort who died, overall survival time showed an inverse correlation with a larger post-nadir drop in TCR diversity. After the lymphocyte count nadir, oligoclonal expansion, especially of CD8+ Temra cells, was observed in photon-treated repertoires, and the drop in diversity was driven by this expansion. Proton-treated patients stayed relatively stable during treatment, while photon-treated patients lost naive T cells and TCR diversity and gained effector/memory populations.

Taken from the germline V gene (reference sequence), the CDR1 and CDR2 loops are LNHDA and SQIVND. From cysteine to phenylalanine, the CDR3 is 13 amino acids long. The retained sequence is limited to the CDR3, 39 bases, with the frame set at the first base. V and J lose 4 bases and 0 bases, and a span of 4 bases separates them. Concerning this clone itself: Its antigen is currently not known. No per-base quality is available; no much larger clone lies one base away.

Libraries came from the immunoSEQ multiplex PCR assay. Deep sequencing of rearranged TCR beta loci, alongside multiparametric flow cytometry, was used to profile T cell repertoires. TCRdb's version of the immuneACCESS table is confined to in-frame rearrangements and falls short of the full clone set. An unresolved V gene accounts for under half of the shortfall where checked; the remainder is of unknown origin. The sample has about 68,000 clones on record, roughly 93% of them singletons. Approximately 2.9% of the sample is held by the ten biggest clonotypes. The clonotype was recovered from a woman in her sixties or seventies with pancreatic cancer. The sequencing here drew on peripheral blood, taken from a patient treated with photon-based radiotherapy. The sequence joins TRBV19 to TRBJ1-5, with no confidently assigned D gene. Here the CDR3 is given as CASSSSSNQPQHF. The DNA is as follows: TGTGCCAGTAGTAGTAGTAGCAATCAGCCCCAGCATTTT.